What follows are 18 T cell receptor beta chains derived from one specimen sequenced in a study of blood T cell repertoires in COVID-19. Method: immunoSEQ multiplex PCR; TCRdb's copy keeps in-frame clones and lacks some. This table holds hundreds of thousands of clones, about four fifths found once. Sequenced: peripheral blood. The receptor source for this set is a woman in her forties with active or convalescent COVID-19.

This chain joins TRBV10-3 and TRBJ2-1; TRBD2 matches 9 bases. The CDR3 is 13 amino acids. CDR1 is ENHRY, CDR2 SYGVKD, per germline. V was clipped by 11 bases and J by 7 bases; unmatched bases: 9. The DNA of the CDR3 is TGTGCCTCGAACTTGGCGGGAGGGAATGAGCAGTTCTTC. Amino acids: CASNLAGGNEQFF.

In its sample, this clone was seen a few times. This chain links TRBV5-1 with TRBJ2-2; 12 nucleotides line up with TRBD2. This CDR3 region has 19 residues. Trimming removed 1 base from V and 5 bases from J; junction bases left unmatched: 12. The germline V gene has CDR1 SGHRS and CDR2 YFSETQ. DNA for the CDR3: TGCGCCAGCAGCTTGAAAGCTTCCCTAGCGGGAGGGCCGACCGGGGAGCTGTTTTTT. Protein: CASSLKASLAGGPTGELFF.

The V and J genes are TRBV6-6 and TRBJ2-5, with TRBD2 as a possible D gene (6 bases). This CDR3 has 15 amino acids. V lost 4 bases and J lost 0, with 12 bases in between. The germline CDR1 and CDR2 sequences are MNHNY and SVGAGI (reference sequence). CDR3 nucleotides: TGTGCCAGCAGTTCTACCGGGAGAAACCAAGAGACCCAGTACTTC. Encoded protein: CASSSTGRNQETQYF.

This clone showed up just a few times. The same CDR3 can be traced to other DNA sequences in this sample. The chain combines TRBV28 with TRBJ1-5; the match to TRBD1 covers 8 bases. Losses at the gene ends were 4 bases for V and 4 bases for J; bases not matched to a gene: 3. Germline V gives CDR1 MDHEN, CDR2 SYDVKM. The CDR3 extends over 14 amino acids. The CDR3 is CASSSGQGNQPQHF. The CDR3 region has the DNA TGTGCCAGCAGTTCCGGACAGGGTAATCAGCCCCAGCATTTT.

The chain is built from TRBV5-1 and TRBJ1-3; TRBD1 aligns across 7 bases. The trim removed 3 bases at V and 0 bases at J, leaving 3 bases unmatched. The germline CDR1 and CDR2 sequences are SGHRS and YFSETQ. The CDR3 has 15 amino acids. The chain's CDR3 is CASSWDSVSGNTIYF. Written as DNA, the CDR3 is TGCGCCAGCAGCTGGGACAGCGTCTCTGGAAACACCATATATTTT.

The sample holds one count of this clone. The chain has TRBV12-5 and TRBJ1-5; D may be TRBD1 (6 bases). In germline, CDR1 is LGHNT, CDR2 FRNRAP. The CDR3 extends over 17 amino acids. The V end was cut by 4 bases, the J end by 7 bases, with 23 bases between. CDR3 sequence reads: CASGYTQGRLIEQPQHF. The CDR3 DNA reads TGTGCTAGTGGTTACACACAGGGCCGATTAATCGAGCAGCCCCAGCATTTT.

This clone was detected only a few times. The chain links TRBV18 to TRBJ1-1, with D tentatively TRBD1 (5 bases). From germline, CDR1 is KGHSH and CDR2 LQKENI. The CDR3 spans 14 residues. Trimming cost V 2 bases and J 6 bases, with 13 bases left between them. This CDR3 reads CASSPEWGGSEAFF. The CDR3 region has the DNA TGTGCCAGCTCACCAGAGTGGGGGGGATCTGAAGCTTTCTTT.

The V gene is TRBV7-6, the J gene TRBJ2-7; the D gene is possibly TRBD1 (6 bases). V was cut by 0 bases and J by 0 bases, with 12 bases left in between. The CDR3 is 16 amino acids. CDR1 is SGHVS, CDR2 FNYEAQ, per germline. CDR3 DNA sequence: TGTGCCAGCAGCTTAGCGTGGGGGCAGGGCTCCTACGAGCAGTACTTC. Amino acid sequence: CASSLAWGQGSYEQYF. Full variable domain (remainder filled in from reference TRBV7-6 and TRBJ2-7): GAGVSQSPRYKVTKRGQDVALRCDPISGHVSLYWYRQALGQGPEFLTYFNYEAQQDKSGLPNDRFSAERPEGSISTLTIQRTEQRDSAMYRCASSLAWGQGSYEQYFGPGTRLTVT.

The chain employs TRBV7-9 and TRBJ1-1; no reliable D call. The CDR3 sequence is 12 residues long. Germline lookup yields CDR1 SEHNR and CDR2 FQNEAQ (reference sequence). V was shortened by 5 bases and J by 1 base, with 5 bases between the two germline ends. CDR3 sequence: CASSLKNTEAFF. The CDR3 DNA follows: TGTGCCAGCAGCCTTAAGAACACTGAAGCTTTCTTT.

The chain couples TRBV24-1 to TRBJ2-1; TRBD2 matches at 11 bases. The germline CDR1 and CDR2 sequences are KGHDR and SFDVKD. This CDR3 has 14 residues. The V gene end was trimmed by 12 bases and the J gene end by 5 bases; junction bases not matched to a gene: 8. CDR3 sequence: CAAQTSGKDNEQFF. For the CDR3, the DNA is TGTGCCGCGCAGACTAGCGGGAAAGACAATGAGCAGTTCTTC.

V is TRBV11-3 and J is TRBJ2-5; TRBD2 might be the D (5 bases). The germline V gene encodes CDR1 SGHNT and CDR2 YENEEA. The CDR3 extends over 15 amino acids. Deletions cut 1 base from V and 4 bases from J, with 13 bases between. The CDR3 loop reads CASSLGSRESETQYF. In DNA form, the CDR3 reads TGTGCCAGCAGCTTAGGTTCGAGGGAATCAGAGACCCAGTACTTC. Supplemented by reference TRBV11-3 and TRBJ2-5, the full variable domain reads EAGVVQSPRYKIIEKKQPVAFWCNPISGHNTLYWYLQNLGQGPELLIRYENEEAVDDSQLPKDRFSAERLKGVDSTLKIQPAELGDSAVYLCASSLGSRESETQYFGPGTRLLVL.

J is TRBJ1-1 and V is TRBV2, with 9 bases fitting TRBD1. Germline CDR1 reads SNHLY; CDR2 reads FYNNEI. With V trimmed by 3 bases and J by 6 bases, 8 bases remained unmatched. The CDR3 has 15 amino acids. The CDR3 region is CASSDPWDRVSEAFF. In nucleotides, the CDR3 is TGTGCCAGCAGTGACCCCTGGGACAGGGTATCTGAAGCTTTCTTT. The full variable domain, its missing parts supplied by reference TRBV2 and TRBJ1-1, is EPEVTQTPSHQVTQMGQEVILRCVPISNHLYFYWYRQILGQKVEFLVSFYNNEISEKSEIFDDQFSVERPDGSNFTLKIRSTKLEDSAMYFCASSDPWDRVSEAFFGQGTRLTVV.

The chain combines TRBV28 with TRBJ1-1; the D gene is possibly TRBD1 (6 bases). Germline V CDR1 and CDR2: MDHEN, SYDVKM. V lost 4 bases to trimming and J lost 5 bases, with 17 bases between them. This CDR3 is built from 15 residues. The CDR3 loop is CASSSEQGRRTEAFF. The CDR3 DNA follows: TGTGCCAGCAGTTCGGAACAGGGCCGTCGAACTGAAGCTTTCTTT. Variable domain in full (rest from reference TRBV28 and TRBJ1-1): DVKVTQSSRYLVKRTGEKVFLECVQDMDHENMFWYRQDPGLGLRLIYFSYDVKMKEKGDIPEGYSVSREKKERFSLILESASTNQTSMYLCASSSEQGRRTEAFFGQGTRLTVV.

The chain joins TRBV4-3 to TRBJ1-3, with D possibly being TRBD1 (6 bases). Germline V gives CDR1 LGHNA, CDR2 YSLEER. V gave up 4 bases and J gave up 1 base, with 11 bases separating them. The CDR3 is made up of 15 amino acids. The CDR3 reads CASSPDRLSGNTIYF. DNA of the CDR3: TGCGCCAGCAGCCCCGACAGGCTGTCTGGAAACACCATATATTTT.

V is TRBV12-5 and J is TRBJ2-1; 10 bases line up with TRBD2. Germline V gene data show CDR1 as LGHNT and CDR2 as FRNRAP. V shed 2 bases, J shed 6 bases, and the junction held 4 bases outside the gene matches. This CDR3 has 15 amino acids. CDR3 protein: CASGLSSGGGNEQFF. For the CDR3, the DNA is TGTGCTAGTGGTTTGTCTAGCGGGGGTGGCAATGAGCAGTTCTTC.

J is TRBJ1-1 and V is TRBV19; 9 nucleotides align to TRBD1. Trimming removed 7 bases from V and 4 bases from J; junction bases left unmatched: 10. The CDR3 is 15 amino acids. The V gene's germline CDR1 is LNHDA and CDR2 SQIVND (reference sequence). The CDR3 sequence: CASTMDRGVITEAFF. The CDR3 coding sequence is TGTGCCAGTACCATGGACAGGGGTGTCATCACTGAAGCTTTCTTT.

The rearrangement uses TRBV3-1 (or the pseudogene TRBV3-2) and TRBJ2-7; the match to TRBD1 covers 7 bases. Trimming removed 5 bases from V and 0 bases from J; junction bases left unmatched: 10. The germline gives CDR1 LGHDT, CDR2 YNNKEL (reference sequence). This CDR3 is built from 16 residues. As DNA, the CDR3 is TGTGCCAGCAGCGGAGGACAGGCCGGATACTCCTACGAGCAGTACTTC. It is translated as CASSGGQAGYSYEQYF.

V gene TRBV11-3 combines with J gene TRBJ2-2; D may be TRBD1 (7 bases). The CDR3 spans 17 residues. V was clipped by 5 bases and J by 5 bases, with 21 bases between them. Germline V gene sequence: CDR1 SGHNT, CDR2 YENEEA. CDR3 DNA: TGTGCCAGCAGCCCCCCGGAGGGCAGGGGGTTTACCGGGGAGCTGTTTTTT. It is translated as CASSPPEGRGFTGELFF.